This paragraph covers one T cell receptor (beta chain) sequence. V lost 5 bases and J 0 bases, leaving 11 bases between the germline ends. The CDR3 is made up of 15 amino acids. Germline V gives CDR1 MDHEN, CDR2 SYDVKM. Measured with immunoSEQ multiplex PCR; TCRdb has only the in-frame clones, and not every one. The table has over 150,000 clones, roughly four fifths seen once. The source of the sample is a study of blood T cell repertoires in COVID-19. Study-level background: There were acute and convalescent COVID-19 samples, and they came from the United States, Italy and Spain.

Participant age was about 18 to 100 years, and participants resided in fewer than 25 US areas. V and J are TRBV28 and TRBJ1-3; perhaps TRBD1 as D (6 bases). The TCR was taken from a man aged 35 to 55 who had recovered from COVID-19. Sequenced input: PBMCs or T cells enriched from blood (not recorded which). The CDR3 nucleotides are TGTGCCAGCAGTCGCGGACAGCTCTCTGGAAACACCATATATTTT. Its protein product is CASSRGQLSGNTIYF.